The clone carrying this T cell receptor beta chain was detected ten times or more. This record comes from a study of CD8 T cells in ankylosing spondylitis. Each CDR3 protein gets one entry after TCRdb re-called the 5' RACE reads with MiXCR. The sample includes around 230,000 distinct CDR3 sequences, roughly 8.6% of them seen just once. The junction had 9 bases not matched to a gene; V was cut back by 2 bases and J by 7 bases. Germline CDR1 DFQATT, CDR2 SNEGSKA (reference sequence). CDR3 size: 15 residues. This TCR was recovered from a male donor with ankylosing spondylitis or in good health (not recorded which). Sequencing input: blood, either unsorted or a sorted T cell fraction (not recorded which). J is TRBJ2-4 and V is TRBV20-1, with 9 bases fitting TRBD1. The CDR3 loop is CSARPRGQGRNIQYF. In DNA, the CDR3 is TGCAGTGCTAGACCACGGGGACAGGGTAGGAACATTCAGTACTTC.